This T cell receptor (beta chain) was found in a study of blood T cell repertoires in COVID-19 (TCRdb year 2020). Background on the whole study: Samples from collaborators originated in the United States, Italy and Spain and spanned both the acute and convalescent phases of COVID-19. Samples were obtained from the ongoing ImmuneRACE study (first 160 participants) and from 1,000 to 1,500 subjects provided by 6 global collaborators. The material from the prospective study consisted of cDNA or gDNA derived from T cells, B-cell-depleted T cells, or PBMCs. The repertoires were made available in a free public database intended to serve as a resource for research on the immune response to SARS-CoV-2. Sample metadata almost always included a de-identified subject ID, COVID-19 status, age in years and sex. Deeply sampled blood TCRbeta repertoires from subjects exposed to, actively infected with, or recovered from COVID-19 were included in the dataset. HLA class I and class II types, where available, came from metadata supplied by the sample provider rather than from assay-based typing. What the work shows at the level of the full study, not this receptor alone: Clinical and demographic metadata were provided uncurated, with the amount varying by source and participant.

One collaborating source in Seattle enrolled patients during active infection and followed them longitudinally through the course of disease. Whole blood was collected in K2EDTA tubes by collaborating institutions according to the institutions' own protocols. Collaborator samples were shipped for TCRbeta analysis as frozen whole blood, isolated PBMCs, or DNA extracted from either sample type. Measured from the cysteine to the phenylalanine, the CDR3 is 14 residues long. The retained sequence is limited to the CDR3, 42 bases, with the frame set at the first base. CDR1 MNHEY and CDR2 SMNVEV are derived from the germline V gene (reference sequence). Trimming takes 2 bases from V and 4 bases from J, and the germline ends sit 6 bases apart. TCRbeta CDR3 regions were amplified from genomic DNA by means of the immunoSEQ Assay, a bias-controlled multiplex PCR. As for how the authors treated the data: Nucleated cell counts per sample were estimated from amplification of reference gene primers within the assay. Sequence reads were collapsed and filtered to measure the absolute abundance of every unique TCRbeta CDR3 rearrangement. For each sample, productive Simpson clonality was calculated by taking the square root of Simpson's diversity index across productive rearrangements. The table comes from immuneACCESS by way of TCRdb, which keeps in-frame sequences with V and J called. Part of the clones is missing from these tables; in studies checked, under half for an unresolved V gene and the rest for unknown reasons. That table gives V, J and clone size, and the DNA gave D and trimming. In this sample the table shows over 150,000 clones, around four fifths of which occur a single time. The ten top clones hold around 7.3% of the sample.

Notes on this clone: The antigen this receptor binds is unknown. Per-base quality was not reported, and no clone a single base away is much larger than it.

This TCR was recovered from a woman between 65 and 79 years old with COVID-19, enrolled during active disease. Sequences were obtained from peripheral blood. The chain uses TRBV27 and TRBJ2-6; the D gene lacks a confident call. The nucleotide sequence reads TGTGCCAGCAGTTTAATGGCAGGGGCCAACGTCCTGACTTTC. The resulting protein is CASSLMAGANVLTF.